Reported below is one T cell receptor (beta chain). The source of the sample is a study of blood T cell repertoires in COVID-19. Study context: The United States, Italy and Spain were the sources of the acute and convalescent COVID-19 samples.

The authors' processing: Amplifying reference gene primers gave estimates of nucleated cell counts. Profiled with immunoSEQ multiplex PCR; TCRdb holds only in-frame clones, not every one. V and J calls and clone size are given by that table; D and trimming were obtained from the DNA. The sample consists of 70,000 to 95,000 clones, approximately 80% of them appearing once. This TCR was sampled from a human donor in a cohort sampled during active COVID-19. Sequencing used peripheral blood.

For the CDR3, the DNA is TGTGCCAGCAGCCCTCTAGGACCGGGGGAGAGCTCTGGAAACACCATATATTTT. This codes for CASSPLGPGESSGNTIYF. This chain connects TRBV3-1 (or the pseudogene TRBV3-2) to TRBJ1-3; possibly TRBD1 for D (5 bases). The germline V and J ends were trimmed by 4 bases and 0 bases, with 19 bases remaining between them. Germline V lookup: CDR1 LGHDT, CDR2 YNNKEL (reference sequence). There are 18 residues in the CDR3.